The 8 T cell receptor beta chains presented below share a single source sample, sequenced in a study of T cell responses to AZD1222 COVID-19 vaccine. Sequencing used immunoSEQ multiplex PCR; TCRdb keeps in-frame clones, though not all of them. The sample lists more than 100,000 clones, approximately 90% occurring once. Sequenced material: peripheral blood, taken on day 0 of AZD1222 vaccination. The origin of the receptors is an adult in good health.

In DNA form, the CDR3 reads TGTGCCAGCAGCTTAGCCCAGGTGCGATATGAGCAGTTCTTC. Its protein product is CASSLAQVRYEQFF. The chain carries TRBV7-2 and TRBJ2-1; no definite D call. Looked up from germline, CDR1 is SGHTA and CDR2 is FQGNSA. Trimming took off 0 bases at V and 8 bases at J, with 11 bases between the two ends. The CDR3 runs 14 residues.

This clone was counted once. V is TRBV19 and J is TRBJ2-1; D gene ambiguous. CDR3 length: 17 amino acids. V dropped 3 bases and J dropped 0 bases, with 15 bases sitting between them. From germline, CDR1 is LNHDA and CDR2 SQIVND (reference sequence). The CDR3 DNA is TGTGCCAGTAGTATGCAACCGGGTGATAGCTCCTACAATGAGCAGTTCTTC. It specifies CASSMQPGDSSYNEQFF.

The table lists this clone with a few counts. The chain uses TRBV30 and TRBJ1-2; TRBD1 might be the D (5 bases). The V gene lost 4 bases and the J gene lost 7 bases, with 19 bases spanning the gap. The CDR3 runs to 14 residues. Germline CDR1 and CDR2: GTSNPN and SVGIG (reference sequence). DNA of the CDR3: TGTGCCTGGAAACTTATGGGGGGTTGGCGTGGCTACACCTTC. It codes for CAWKLMGGWRGYTF.

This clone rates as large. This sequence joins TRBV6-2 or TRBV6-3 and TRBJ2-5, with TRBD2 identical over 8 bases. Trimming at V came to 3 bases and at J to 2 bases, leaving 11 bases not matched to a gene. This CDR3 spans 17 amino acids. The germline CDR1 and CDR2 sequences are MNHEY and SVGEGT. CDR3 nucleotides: TGTGCCAGCAGTTATTTGATTACTTCGGGGGGGCAAGAGACCCAGTACTTC. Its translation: CASSYLITSGGQETQYF.

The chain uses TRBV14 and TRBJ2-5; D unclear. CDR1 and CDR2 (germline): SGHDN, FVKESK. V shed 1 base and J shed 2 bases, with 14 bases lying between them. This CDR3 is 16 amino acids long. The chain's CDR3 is CASSQVLYRNQETQYF. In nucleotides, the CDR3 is TGTGCCAGCAGCCAAGTCCTATATAGGAATCAAGAGACCCAGTACTTC.

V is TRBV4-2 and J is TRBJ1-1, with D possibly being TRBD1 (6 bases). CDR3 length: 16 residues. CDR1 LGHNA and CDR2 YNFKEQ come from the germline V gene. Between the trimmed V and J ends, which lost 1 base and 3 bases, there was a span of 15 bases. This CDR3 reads CASSQGPNNRDTEAFF. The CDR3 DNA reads TGTGCCAGCAGCCAAGGCCCTAATAACAGGGACACTGAAGCTTTCTTT.

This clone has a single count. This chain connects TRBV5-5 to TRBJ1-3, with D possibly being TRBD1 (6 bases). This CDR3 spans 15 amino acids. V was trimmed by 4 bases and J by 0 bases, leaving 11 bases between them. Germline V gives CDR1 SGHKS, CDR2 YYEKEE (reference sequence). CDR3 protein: CASSRGDNSGNTIYF. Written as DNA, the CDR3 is TGTGCCAGCAGCCGAGGGGACAACTCTGGAAACACCATATATTTT.

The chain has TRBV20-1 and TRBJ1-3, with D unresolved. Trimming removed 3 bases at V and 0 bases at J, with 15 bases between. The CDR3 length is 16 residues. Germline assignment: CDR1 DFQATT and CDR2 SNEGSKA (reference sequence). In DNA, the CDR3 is TGCAGTGCTAGTGGGCGGCCGACCTCCTCTGGAAACACCATATATTTT. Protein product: CSASGRPTSSGNTIYF.